The rows below give T cell receptor beta chains drawn from one sample of a study of blood T cell repertoires in COVID-19. TCRdb's copy holds only in-frame clones and misses some; the assay was immunoSEQ multiplex PCR. The table lists more than 150,000 clones, 86% of them singletons. The sample taken for sequencing was peripheral blood. All receptors derive from a woman aged 65 to 85 with acute or convalescent COVID-19. The CDR3 runs from the conserved cysteine through the conserved F or W. Each record gives: V gene, D gene, clone size, J gene, CDR3 DNA, CDR3 protein. A D gene is named only where the DNA matches it firmly. The listing skips clone size in some rows; elsewhere it reads once, few, many or a size class.

TRBV9	TRBD1	NA	TRBJ1-4	TGTGCCAGCAGCCCGACAGGGGGCACGGAAAAACTGTTTTTT	CASSPTGGTEKLFF
TRBV6-6	TRBD1	NA	TRBJ1-1	TGTGCCAGCAGCCCGGGACAGGGGGTTGAAGACACTGAAGCTTTCTTT	CASSPGQGVEDTEAFF
TRBV7-7	NA	NA	TRBJ2-5	TGTGCTAGCAGCTTAGGACGGACTTCGGAGACCCAGTACTTC	CASSLGRTSETQYF
TRBV19	NA	NA	TRBJ1-1	TGTGCCGCGGGGGGTAGGTACACTGAAGCTTTCTTT	CAAGGRYTEAFF
TRBV7-9	TRBD1	NA	TRBJ2-7	TGTGCCAGCAGCTTAGAGGGGACAGGGGGCGAGCAGTACTTC	CASSLEGTGGEQYF
TRBV19	NA	NA	TRBJ2-3	TGTGCCAGTGCCGGGACTGCTAGCACAGATACGCAGTATTTT	CASAGTASTDTQYF
TRBV4-2	TRBD1	NA	TRBJ1-2	TGTGCCAGCAGCCAGGACTTCCAGGGGGATTTCGGCTACACCTTC	CASSQDFQGDFGYTF
TRBV28	TRBD1	NA	TRBJ1-3	TGTGCCAGCAGTTCCCCCGGACAGGTCGGAAACACCATATATTTT	CASSSPGQVGNTIYF
TRBV3-1/TRBV3-2	TRBD2	NA	TRBJ2-1	TGTGCCAGCAGCCAAGTTGTACTAGCGGGGGGGCGTGAGCAGTTCTTC	CASSQVVLAGGREQFF
TRBV19	TRBD1	NA	TRBJ1-5	TGTGCCAGTAGTATGGACAGGGGCCATGGGTATCAGCCCCAGCATTTT	CASSMDRGHGYQPQHF
TRBV5-4	NA	NA	TRBJ2-7	TGTGCCAGCAGCTTGGCGCAGGGTTACGAGCAGTACTTC	CASSLAQGYEQYF
TRBV6-2/TRBV6-3	TRBD1	NA	TRBJ2-7	TGTGCCAGCAGTTACTGGACAGGGGTGCACGAGCAGTACTTC	CASSYWTGVHEQYF
TRBV4-1	NA	NA	TRBJ2-4	TGCGCCAGCAGCCAAGGGCTTAGCCGAGACATTCAGTACTTC	CASSQGLSRDIQYF
TRBV5-1	TRBD1	NA	TRBJ1-1	TGCGCCAGCAGCCACGGACAGGGAGGCGGCACTGAAGCTTTCTTT	CASSHGQGGGTEAFF
TRBV7-8	TRBD1	NA	TRBJ2-3	TGTGCCAGCAGCTCGGGACAGAAAATAGGGGCAGATACGCAGTATTTT	CASSSGQKIGADTQYF
TRBV6-2/TRBV6-3	NA	NA	TRBJ1-1	TGTGCCAGCAGTTACGGACAGCCGAACACTGAAGCTTTCTTT	CASSYGQPNTEAFF
TRBV5-1	NA	NA	TRBJ1-1	TGCGCCAGCAGCGTCGGACCCGGAGGGACTGAAGCTTTCTTT	CASSVGPGGTEAFF
TRBV3-1/TRBV3-2	NA	NA	TRBJ1-5	TGTGCCAGCAGCCAGCAGCAGACTAATCAGCCCCAGCATTTT	CASSQQQTNQPQHF
TRBV7-8	TRBD2	NA	TRBJ2-1	TGTGCCAGCAGCCGAGGCAGGGCTAGCGGGAGCCTCTCCTACAATGAGCAGTTCTTC	CASSRGRASGSLSYNEQFF
TRBV3-1/TRBV3-2	NA	NA	TRBJ2-5	TGTGCCAGCAGCCAAGCTGACAGGCAAGAGACCCAGTACTTC	CASSQADRQETQYF
TRBV9	TRBD1	NA	TRBJ2-7	TGTGCCAGCAGCGTAGGTGGGGGGACAGGGGGCAACGAGCAGTACTTC	CASSVGGGTGGNEQYF
TRBV5-6	TRBD1	NA	TRBJ1-5	TGTGCCAGCAGCTTGTTGGGACAGGGTCGCAATCAGCCCCAGCATTTT	CASSLLGQGRNQPQHF
TRBV11-2	NA	few	TRBJ1-2	TGTGCCAGCAGCTTCCAGGGTGGAAGCTATGGCTACACCTTC	CASSFQGGSYGYTF
TRBV3-1/TRBV3-2	NA	NA	TRBJ1-2	TGTGCCAGCAGCCAAGACCCACAGAATCACTATGGCTACACCTTC	CASSQDPQNHYGYTF
TRBV25-1	TRBD1	few	TRBJ1-1	TGTGCCAGCAGTGATAGTTCGGGACAGCCTGAAGCTTTCTTT	CASSDSSGQPEAFF
TRBV7-8	NA	NA	TRBJ1-5	TGTGCCAGCAGCTTAATTCCCTATAGCAATCAGCCCCAGCATTTT	CASSLIPYSNQPQHF
TRBV4-3	NA	many	TRBJ1-1	TGCGCCAGCAGCCTATCCGGACAGAACTGGAACACTGAAGCTTTCTTT	CASSLSGQNWNTEAFF
TRBV2	TRBD1	NA	TRBJ2-3	TGTGCCAGCAGCCCCCTCGGACAGGGGGCTACAGATACGCAGTATTTT	CASSPLGQGATDTQYF
TRBV11-2	NA	NA	TRBJ1-3	TGTGCCAGCAGCTTATTTCCAGGGGCTGGAAACACCATATATTTT	CASSLFPGAGNTIYF
TRBV7-9	TRBD2	NA	TRBJ2-3	TGTGCCAGCAGCTTAGGGGACTATAGCACAGATACGCAGTATTTT	CASSLGDYSTDTQYF
TRBV19	NA	NA	TRBJ1-1	TGTGCCAGTAGGACACAGGGTACTGAAGCTTTCTTT	CASRTQGTEAFF
TRBV3-1/TRBV3-2	NA	NA	TRBJ2-3	TGTGCCAGCAGCCAAGAAGCCCATGGTGGAGATACGCAGTATTTT	CASSQEAHGGDTQYF
TRBV4-1	TRBD1	NA	TRBJ1-1	TGCGCCAGCAGCCACTACACAATCAGGGGGGCGCCCCGGACTGAAGCTTTCTTT	CASSHYTIRGAPRTEAFF
TRBV5-4	TRBD1	once	TRBJ2-7	TGTGCCAGCAGCAAACAGGGGGCCCACGAGCAGTACTTC	CASSKQGAHEQYF
TRBV7-9	NA	NA	TRBJ1-3	TGTGCCAGCAGCTGGACATCCGCGAGCTCTGGAAACACCATATATTTT	CASSWTSASSGNTIYF
TRBV5-5	TRBD1	NA	TRBJ1-3	TGTGCCAGCAGCTGGACAGGGGATGGGGACACCATATATTTT	CASSWTGDGDTIYF
TRBV19	TRBD1	NA	TRBJ1-2	TGTGCCAGTACCGTGACAGGGGGCGCCCCCGGGGGAGGCTACACCTTC	CASTVTGGAPGGGYTF
TRBV11-2	NA	NA	TRBJ2-4	TGTGCCAGCAGCTTAAAGGGGAATGATTTAGCCAAAAACATTCAGTACTTC	CASSLKGNDLAKNIQYF
TRBV5-1	TRBD2	NA	TRBJ2-5	TGCGCCAGCAGCTTAATAGCGGGGGGCGGAGAGACCCAGTACTTC	CASSLIAGGGETQYF
TRBV6-1	NA	NA	TRBJ1-3	TGTGCCAGCAGTGAGTCGGTGAGCTCTGGAAACACCATATATTTT	CASSESVSSGNTIYF
TRBV12-3/TRBV12-4	NA	NA	TRBJ1-6	TGTGCCAGCAGTTTGGGCCAGGGAAATCCCCTCCACTTT	CASSLGQGNPLHF
TRBV21-1	NA	NA	TRBJ1-2	TGTGCCAGCAGCAAAAGGGGAAGGGGGTTCCACAAATCTAACTATGGCTACACCTTC	CASSKRGRGFHKSNYGYTF
TRBV4-2	NA	NA	TRBJ2-7	TGTGCCAGCAGCCAAGATTCTTGGACAGCTTATAGGGAGCAGTACTTC	CASSQDSWTAYREQYF
TRBV27	NA	NA	TRBJ2-7	TGTGCCAGCAGTTACGGGGACGAGCAGTACTTC	CASSYGDEQYF
TRBV5-5	TRBD1	NA	TRBJ1-1	TGTGCCAGCAGCCCCAGACAGGGGGCGGACACTGAAGCTTTCTTT	CASSPRQGADTEAFF
TRBV2	NA	NA	TRBJ2-3	TGTGCCAGCAGACGGGAGAAAGATACGCAGTATTTT	CASRREKDTQYF
TRBV5-1	TRBD1	few	TRBJ2-3	TGCGCCAGCAGCTTGGGGGGACAGGTGGATACGCAGTATTTT	CASSLGGQVDTQYF
TRBV9	NA	NA	TRBJ2-3	TGTGCCAGCAGCGAAAGAACTAGCTTGGATGCGCAGTATTTT	CASSERTSLDAQYF
TRBV3-1/TRBV3-2	NA	NA	TRBJ1-1	TGTGCCAGCAGCCAAGAAGAGGGCTGGGGCACTGAAGCTTTCTTT	CASSQEEGWGTEAFF
TRBV3-1/TRBV3-2	NA	NA	TRBJ1-2	TGTGCCAGCAGCGCAGCTGGGCCCGCCTTTGGCTACACCTTC	CASSAAGPAFGYTF
TRBV18	NA	NA	TRBJ1-5	TGTGCCAGCTCACCACTAGGGGTTTCGAGCAATCAGCCCCAGCATTTT	CASSPLGVSSNQPQHF
TRBV19	TRBD1	large	TRBJ2-1	TGTGCCAGTGGGGGACAGGCGGCAACCTCCTACAATGAGCAGTTCTTC	CASGGQAATSYNEQFF
TRBV7-2	NA	NA	TRBJ1-2	TGTGCCAGCAGCGGACTAAATCTAAACTATGGCTACACCTTC	CASSGLNLNYGYTF
TRBV9	NA	once	TRBJ1-3	TGTGCCAGCAGCGTTGCGGGGGCTGGAAACACCATATATTTT	CASSVAGAGNTIYF
TRBV14	NA	NA	TRBJ1-6	TGTGCCAGCAGCCAAGATGGGGGGTCCAGACGTAATTCACCCCTCCACTTT	CASSQDGGSRRNSPLHF
TRBV7-2	NA	once	TRBJ2-5	TGTGCCAGCAGCTTAGATCGGTACCAAGAGACCCAGTACTTC	CASSLDRYQETQYF
TRBV14	TRBD2	NA	TRBJ2-5	TGTGCCAGCAGCCAAGGACCAGGACTAGGGATGGGGGAGACCCAGTACTTC	CASSQGPGLGMGETQYF
TRBV27	NA	NA	TRBJ2-7	TGTGCCAGCAGTGGCCAAAGCTCCTACGAGCAGTACTTC	CASSGQSSYEQYF
TRBV19	NA	NA	TRBJ1-5	TGTGCCAGTAGCAGGGCAGGTCAGCCCCAGCATTTT	CASSRAGQPQHF
TRBV4-1	TRBD1	NA	TRBJ1-2	TGCGCCAGCAGCCAGGGGACAGCACTGGACTATGGCTACACCTTC	CASSQGTALDYGYTF